This record concerns one T cell receptor beta chain sequence. The sample comes from a study of T cells after yellow fever vaccination. TCRdb processed the 5' RACE reads anew with MiXCR; each CDR3 protein has one entry. The table includes approximately 120,000 distinct CDR3 sequences, under 9% detected once. The length of the CDR3 is 14 residues. Trimming stripped 2 bases from V and 4 bases from J, with 10 bases between. Germline V gene sequence: CDR1 KGHSH, CDR2 LQKENI. The starting material was CD8+ T cells sorted from PBMCs, obtained on the day of the yellow fever booster vaccination. This chain joins TRBV18 and TRBJ2-3; D possibly matches TRBD1 or TRBD2 (6 bases each). The source of this sequence is a man between 18 and 29 years old who received the YFV17D yellow fever vaccine. CDR3 nucleotides: TGTGCCAGCTCACCAGGGGGGCCGGCAGATACGCAGTATTTT. Its protein product is CASSPGGPADTQYF.